This T cell receptor (beta chain) was captured in a study of cytomegalovirus exposure and HLA in healthy donors (TCRdb year 2017). Describing the broader study: An earlier analysis of under 600 of the donors reported 276 Gb of sequence data and 100 million to 140 million unique TCR beta sequences from about 200 million T cells. Approximately 300 gigabases of sequencing data and approximately 85 million unique TCR sequences were included in an early release covering around 650 HLA-typed donors. Among the approximately 400 genotyped donors, about 85% belonged to the genetic ancestry cluster associated with self-reported Caucasian donors. The study was designed to test whether signatures of past pathogen exposure could be identified by cataloging public T cell receptors. The study used immunosequencing to profile the T cell repertoires of more than 650 subjects and linked those repertoires to cytomegalovirus serostatus. In addition to the first cohort of about 650 subjects, a separate validation cohort of 100 to 150 different subjects was used. The study combined high-throughput TCR immunosequencing, statistical association of individual TCRs with disease status, and machine learning to predict cytomegalovirus infection status. In a later analysis, previously published TCR beta repertoires from several hundred donors were re-analyzed and high-resolution HLA genotyping was added so that TCR occurrence patterns could be studied. Rather than using new phenotypic data, the later analysis identified candidate immune exposures from TCR beta sequences and from how often those sequences occurred across donors. To decide whether each TCR beta V gene segment behaved as functional or pseudogenic, an earlier analysis of some 600 of the donors relied on high-throughput TCR beta sequencing. Donor age, sex, ethnicity and CMV serostatus were compiled alongside the repertoire data. A later genetic analysis used genome-wide SNP genotypes for about 60% of the 666 donors, treating that subset as a discovery cohort. Every discovery cohort repertoire had been produced on one sequencing platform. Class I and class II HLA loci were covered by the typing at four-digit resolution. The number of donors typed differed by locus, with 629-630 for A, B, C, DRB1 and DQB1, roughly 520 for DQA1, 600 to 610 for DPA1, and about 450 for DPB1. Several DR-DQ haplotypes were handled as single units for association and clustering because linkage in the cohort was strong. Across 300 to 400 genotyped donors of the cohort, an average of roughly 250,000 unique TCR beta nucleotide sequences per donor were sequenced, and 15% to 20% of those sequences were non-productive.

A few counts support this clone. No cognate antigen has been identified for it. Nothing much larger sits one base from this clone, and base qualities are not available. Taken from cysteine to phenylalanine, the CDR3 has 16 residues. Here the CDR3 DNA is all that survives: 48 bases in frame from base 1. Via the germline V gene, CDR1 is MGHRA and CDR2 YSYEKL. The V and J ends are trimmed by 1 base and 4 bases, leaving 16 bases between them. The library came from the immunoSEQ multiplex PCR assay. For the multiplex PCR, a mixture combining 60 forward primers for TCR Vbeta segments and 13 reverse primers for TCR Jbeta segments was used. The CDR3 region of rearranged TCR beta genes was amplified from genomic DNA by a multiplex PCR assay. Amplified TCR beta libraries were sequenced as 87-base-pair reads on the Illumina HiSeq System. The source study handled its data this way. A later analysis tallied tens of millions of unique TCR beta chains across the 600 to 700 repertoires, and about 12 million of those chains were shared by two or more donors. To remove PCR and sequencing errors, raw reads were error-corrected and collapsed into unique sequences using a nearest-neighbor algorithm that merged closely related sequences. To assign V, D and J gene segments, CDR3 sequences were aligned to IMGT reference sequences. Each retained sequence needed at least a six-nucleotide match to both a V gene segment and a J gene segment. A rearrangement was called productive if the CDR3 had no stop codons and remained in frame with V and J, and every other rearrangement was called non-productive. CDR3 was defined by IMGT convention, running from the second conserved V-encoded cysteine to the conserved J-encoded phenylalanine. Sequences without an unambiguous match to a single V gene segment were excluded from the earlier analysis of over 500 of the donors. In an earlier analysis of approximately 550 of the donors, V segments were called functional above 56.7% productive rearrangements and were called segregating when the between-donor standard deviation exceeded 5%. To diagnose cytomegalovirus status from the catalog of TCR beta chain sequences, a statistical classification framework was built. A later analysis assigned V and J genes by comparing TCR nucleotide sequences with IMGT/GENE-DB human TR gene sequences. In a later analysis, CDR3 sequences and most-parsimonious VDJ recombination scenarios were assigned using the TCRdist pipeline. In a later analysis, every TCR beta chain was defined by the combination of its CDR3 amino acid sequence and its V-gene family, and reads without a unique V-gene family were dropped. A later analysis removed 550 to 650 highly shared, low-generation-probability nucleotide sequences to deal with suspected cross-contamination and a sequencing artifact. A later analysis calculated a clonal expansion index for each public chain from normalized within-repertoire ranks of inferred template counts. A later analysis computed generation probabilities with a VDJ recombination model fitted to out-of-frame rearrangements, and checked the results against IGoR. Hypergeometric tests were used in a later analysis to score TCR-TCR, TCR-HLA and TCR-CMV co-occurrence, with a repertoire-size bias correction applied to the TCR pairs. A later analysis estimated false discovery rates by permuting HLA or CMV assignments 20 times. In a later analysis, co-occurring TCRs were grouped with DBSCAN, and TCRdist sequence similarity was added when clustering was performed within HLA-allele-positive subsets. Co-occurrence clustering excluded repertoires with fewer than 30,000 or more than 120,000 public chains, plus five with anomalous nucleotide sharing. What TCRdb holds here is the immuneACCESS table cut down to in-frame rearrangements. Part of the clones is not present; checked against another copy, under half of the missing clones reflect an unresolved V gene, and the others are unexplained. The V and J calls and clone size are taken from that table; D and trimming were inferred from the DNA. This sample holds a few hundred thousand clones; 60% to 85% were observed only once. Together, the top ten hold around 15% of the sample.

The cohort was made up of roughly 670 healthy bone marrow donors. At the time of sampling, all cohort members were nominally healthy, though unrecorded immune exposures were likely present. The donor tested CMV seronegative and was one of the 352 seronegative cohort members. A peripheral blood sample was provided by each donor, and peripheral blood mononuclear cells were used for TCR beta sequencing. The Qiagen DNeasy Blood Extraction Kit was used to extract genomic DNA from the blood cell samples. The research as a whole found: In a later analysis, 16,951 TCR beta sequences were associated with specific HLA alleles at a false discovery rate of 0.05. An earlier analysis of around 500 of the donors showed that most TCR beta V segments appeared in productive rearrangements either about 87% or about 30% of the time, which broadly matched IMGT annotations. The sequencing pipeline was judged likely to have produced a cluster of highly shared sequence variants as a technical artifact. Immune exposure information for the cohort was limited to CMV serostatus. Because counts were too low, approximately 15 rarely observed V segments, including chromosome 9 orphons, were excluded from the earlier analysis of 587 of the donors. Compared with the approximately 670-donor mean, donors in an Asian-associated ancestry cluster had fewer N-insertions in productive TCRs, according to a later genetic analysis. The classifier was reported to diagnose cytomegalovirus status with high specificity and sensitivity in both the original cohort and the validation cohort. A later analysis found that HLA-associated TCR beta chains were more clonally expanded and had lower generation probabilities than equally common non-associated chains. A further reported finding was that TCR beta sequences accurately predicted the HLA-A and HLA-B alleles for most subjects in the first cohort. HLA typing was unavailable for some donors at each locus, so association tests used only the typed subset. The 87-base-pair reads could not distinguish some IMGT-functional V segments, including TRBV6-2 and TRBV6-3, so those segments were excluded. When HLA alleles, especially DR and DQ, strongly co-occurred, attributing TCR associations to individual alleles was difficult. Presence/absence analyses assumed roughly uniform sequencing depth across donors, an assumption that may not hold. According to the authors, the approach could potentially be generalized to other disease states and immunological phenotypes. Most CMV-associated TCR beta chains appeared to be HLA-restricted in a later analysis, and the HLA associations seemed to be driven largely by CMV exposure. A later analysis found that TCR association rates varied across HLA loci, with DRB1 alleles showing the most associated TCRs and HLA-C alleles the fewest. According to a later analysis, parvovirus B19, influenza, CMV and Epstein-Barr virus appeared linked to several top co-occurrence clusters. Most TCR sequences were observed very rarely across donors, whereas some public TCRs were present in many individuals. This cohort had only TCR beta chains sequenced, and the lack of alpha or paired-chain data limited which features could be detected. In vitro tests confirmed that three of the cytomegalovirus-associated TCR beta chains recognize cytomegalovirus antigens. V-gene and J-gene trimming of TCR beta chains was associated with a missense DCLRE1C variant in a later genetic analysis, and the association was replicated in an independent cohort. The study listed over 150 TCR beta chains as associated with cytomegalovirus. Correlated functional status among segregating V segments might reflect linkage disequilibrium, but an unknown experimental factor could not be ruled out.

The clonotype originates from a man in his forties in good health and CMV-seronegative. Sequencing input: PBMCs. The V and J genes are TRBV4-1 and TRBJ1-2; D gene: possibly TRBD1, on 5 matching bases. The DNA sequence reads TGCGCCAGCAGCCAAGGGCTATGGCGGGGGACCTATGGCTACACCTTC. It translates as CASSQGLWRGTYGYTF.